Sequencing of this T cell receptor beta chain was carried out in a study of CD8 T cells in Susac syndrome. Study overall: Patients with Susac syndrome, at blood draw, were therapy-naive, on corticosteroids, or on intravenous immunoglobulin alone.

To note about this clonotype: Its antigen is unknown.

Study-wide results and caveats: Where Susac syndrome CD4+ T cell repertoires were concerned, no clonal expansion was evident.

TEMRA cells were FACS-enriched, with CD8+ and CD4+ T cells isolated negatively. With random hexamers, reverse transcription was performed on roughly 0.45 to 1 ug of RNA. A multiplex approach, immunoSEQ multiplex PCR, amplified TCR beta CDR3 across 54 Vbeta and 13 Jbeta. TCRdb used MiXCR to reprocess the immunoSEQ multiplex PCR reads, holding one entry per CDR3 protein. The repertoire holds about 210,000 distinct CDR3 sequences, with 94% as singletons. This CDR3 has 15 residues. Germline CDR1 reads MNHEY; CDR2 reads SVGEGT. Trimming left V 4 bases short and J 2 bases short, with 14 bases between. The TCR originated in a human donor with Susac syndrome. Sample: CD4+ T cells from PBMCs. The chain links TRBV6-2 or TRBV6-3 to TRBJ1-1, with a weak D call TRBD1 (6 bases). CDR3 coding DNA: TGTGCCAGCAGTTTGACCGGGACACCCAACACTGAAGCTTTCTTT. Protein product: CASSLTGTPNTEAFF.